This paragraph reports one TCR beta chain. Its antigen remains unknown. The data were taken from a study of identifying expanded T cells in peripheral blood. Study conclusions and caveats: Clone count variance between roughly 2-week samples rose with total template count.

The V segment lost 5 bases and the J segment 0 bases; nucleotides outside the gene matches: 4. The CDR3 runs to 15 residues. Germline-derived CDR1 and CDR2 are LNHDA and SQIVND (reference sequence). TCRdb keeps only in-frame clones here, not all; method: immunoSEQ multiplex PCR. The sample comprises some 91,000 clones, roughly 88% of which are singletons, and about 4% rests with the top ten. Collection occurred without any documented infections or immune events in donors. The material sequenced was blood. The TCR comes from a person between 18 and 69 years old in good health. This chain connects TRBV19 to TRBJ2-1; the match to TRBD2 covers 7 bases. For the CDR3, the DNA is TGTGCCAGTAGTTCTAGCGGTAGCTCCTACAATGAGCAGTTCTTC. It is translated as CASSSSGSSYNEQFF.